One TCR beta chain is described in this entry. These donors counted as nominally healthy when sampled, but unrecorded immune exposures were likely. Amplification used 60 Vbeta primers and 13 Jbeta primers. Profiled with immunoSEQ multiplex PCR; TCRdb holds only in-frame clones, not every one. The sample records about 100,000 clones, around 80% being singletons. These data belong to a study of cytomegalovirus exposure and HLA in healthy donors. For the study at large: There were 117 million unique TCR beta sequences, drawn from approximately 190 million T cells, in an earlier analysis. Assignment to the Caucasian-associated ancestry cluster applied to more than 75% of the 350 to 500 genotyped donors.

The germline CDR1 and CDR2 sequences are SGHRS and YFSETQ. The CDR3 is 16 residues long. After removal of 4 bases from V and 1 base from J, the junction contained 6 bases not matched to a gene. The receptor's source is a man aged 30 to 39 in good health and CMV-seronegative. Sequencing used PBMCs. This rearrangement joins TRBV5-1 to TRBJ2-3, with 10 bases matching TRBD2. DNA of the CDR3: TGCGCCAGCAGCGCGGGACTAGCGACCGGCACAGATACGCAGTATTTT. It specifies CASSAGLATGTDTQYF.